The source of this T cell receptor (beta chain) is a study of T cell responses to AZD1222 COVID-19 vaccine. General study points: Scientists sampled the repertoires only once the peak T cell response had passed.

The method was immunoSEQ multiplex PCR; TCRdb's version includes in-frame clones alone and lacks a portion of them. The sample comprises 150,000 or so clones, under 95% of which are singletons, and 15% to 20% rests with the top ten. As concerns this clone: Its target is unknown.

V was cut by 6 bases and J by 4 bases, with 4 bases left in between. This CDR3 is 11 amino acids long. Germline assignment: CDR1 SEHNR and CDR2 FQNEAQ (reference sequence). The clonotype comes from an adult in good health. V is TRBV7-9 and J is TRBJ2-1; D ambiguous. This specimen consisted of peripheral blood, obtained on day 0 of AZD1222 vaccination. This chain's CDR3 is CASRTYNEQFF. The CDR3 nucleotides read TGTGCCAGCAGAACATACAATGAGCAGTTCTTC.